The next 13 T cell receptor beta chains were all read from a single sample in a study of CD8 T cells in ankylosing spondylitis (dated by TCRdb to 2017 to 2019). Overall results and qualifications from the work: A TCR beta motif made up of fewer than 10 highly homologous amino acid variants appeared to be characteristic of blood from ankylosing spondylitis patients.

No cognate antigen is known for these TCRs. The library was prepared using 5' RACE. Instrument used: Illumina HiSeq 2500. In-frame beta chains were kept once TCRdb had trimmed the public reads at Q25 with fastp and called clones with MiXCR. For every CDR3 protein sequence, its rows merge into one entry that carries the most common genes and DNA. In all, the sample holds a few hundred thousand distinct CDR3 sequences, and roughly 8% of those were seen once. The ten largest account for about 15% of the sample. Sequencing used blood, either unsorted or a sorted T cell fraction (not recorded which). The origin of the receptors is a male donor with ankylosing spondylitis.

The rearrangement links TRBV15 to TRBJ2-2; TRBD2 agrees at 8 bases. The germline gives CDR1 LNHNV, CDR2 YYDKDF (reference sequence). The CDR3 totals 16 residues. V gave up 0 bases and J gave up 3 bases; unmatched junction bases: 3. CDR3 nucleotides: TGTGCCACCAGCAGAGACCCGGGAGGGTACACCGGGGAGCTGTTTTTT. Its translation is CATSRDPGGYTGELFF. Full variable domain (rest looked up from reference TRBV15 and TRBJ2-2): DAMVIQNPRYQVTQFGKPVTLSCSQTLNHNVMYWYQQKSSQAPKLLFHYYDKDFNNEADTPDNFQSRRPNTSFCFLDIRSPGLGDTAMYLCATSRDPGGYTGELFFGEGSRLTVL.

This sequence joins TRBV7-2 and TRBJ2-5; D is uncertain. The CDR3 loop spans 13 amino acids. Looked up from germline, CDR1 is SGHTA and CDR2 is FQGNSA. Deletions cut 5 bases from V and 5 bases from J, with 12 bases between. In nucleotides, the CDR3 is TGTGCCAGCAGCCCTCAAGGTTTGGAGACCCAGTACTTC. This encodes CASSPQGLETQYF. Based on the CDR3 plus reference TRBV7-2 and TRBJ2-5, the full variable domain is GAGVSQSPSNKVTEKGKDVELRCDPISGHTALYWYRQSLGQGLEFLIYFQGNSAPDKSGLPSDRFSAERTGGSVSTLTIQRTQQEDSAVYLCASSPQGLETQYFGPGTRLLVL.

This rearrangement joins TRBV20-1 to TRBJ1-6; D not resolved. V shed 1 base and J shed 5 bases, with 3 bases lying between them. Germline CDR1 is DFQATT and CDR2 is SNEGSKA (reference sequence). The CDR3 is 12 residues long. CDR3 sequence reads: CSARVDNSPLHF. DNA of the CDR3: TGCAGTGCTAGAGTCGATAATTCACCCCTCCACTTT.

The V call is TRBV4-1, the J call TRBJ2-7; D possibly corresponds to TRBD2 (5 bases). Germline V gene lookup returns CDR1 MGHRA and CDR2 YSYEKL. V was cut by 0 bases and J by 4 bases, with 19 bases left in between. The CDR3 contains 17 residues. In DNA form, the CDR3 reads TGCGCCAGCAGCCAAGAGTTGTATGCCGGGATGTTATACGAGCAGTACTTC. Protein sequence: CASSQELYAGMLYEQYF.

This clonotype was observed at least ten times. The chain recombines TRBV29-1 with TRBJ2-2; 9 bases are a match to TRBD2. With 5 bases clipped from V and 6 bases from J, the junction kept 7 bases outside the gene matches. Germline V CDR1 and CDR2: SQVTM, ANQGSEA. This CDR3 has 14 amino acids. For the CDR3, the DNA is TGCAGCGTTTCTATAGCGGGAGTCTCCGGGGAGCTGTTTTTT. It specifies CSVSIAGVSGELFF.

This clonotype has a count of ten or more. The gene calls are TRBV29-1 and TRBJ2-1; 7 nucleotides agree with TRBD2. The CDR3 extends over 13 amino acids. Germline-derived CDR1 and CDR2 are SQVTM and ANQGSEA. V shed 1 base, J shed 5 bases, and the junction held 2 bases outside the gene matches. The CDR3 nucleotides read TGCAGCGTTGAAGTGGCGGGAGACAATGAGCAGTTCTTC. This encodes CSVEVAGDNEQFF.

This clonotype was counted many times. The V call is TRBV10-3, the J call TRBJ2-7; no reliable D call. This CDR3 is 18 amino acids long. Germline V lookup: CDR1 ENHRY, CDR2 SYGVKD. V lost 1 base, J lost 1 base, and 20 bases lay in between. The CDR3 bases are TGTGCCATCAGTGAGTTAGACCCACAACGGACCCCTTCCTACGAGCAGTACTTC. It specifies CAISELDPQRTPSYEQYF.

This clonotype was counted between two and nine times. This chain links TRBV20-1 with TRBJ2-1; D gene uncertain. This CDR3 is 13 amino acids long. Germline V CDR1 and CDR2: DFQATT, SNEGSKA (reference sequence). Trimming took 2 bases from V and 4 from J, leaving 9 bases between them. CDR3 amino acids: CSARPRPYNEQFF. CDR3 DNA: TGCAGTGCTAGACCACGGCCTTACAATGAGCAGTTCTTC.

This clonotype has at least ten counts. The rearrangement links TRBV12-3 or TRBV12-4 to TRBJ2-2; D call uncertain. The germline V and J ends were trimmed by 5 bases and 1 base, with 8 bases remaining between them. This CDR3 is built from 14 residues. The CDR3 DNA reads TGTGCCAGCAGTCCTACAGTGAACACCGGGGAGCTGTTTTTT. This encodes CASSPTVNTGELFF.

The J gene is TRBJ2-1, the V gene TRBV12-3 or TRBV12-4; TRBD2 aligns across 15 bases. Trimming took 5 bases from V and 8 from J; bases not matched to a gene: 16. The CDR3 loop spans 19 amino acids. The CDR3, as DNA: TGTGCCAGCAGTCCACCGGGACTAGCGGGAGGAGCCATAATGGATGAGCAGTTCTTC. Protein product: CASSPPGLAGGAIMDEQFF.

This clonotype was counted between two and nine times. The V call is TRBV19, the J call TRBJ2-5; 12 nucleotides agree with TRBD2. Looked up from germline, CDR1 is LNHDA and CDR2 is SQIVND (reference sequence). The trim removed 4 bases at V and 4 bases at J, leaving 7 bases unmatched. CDR3 length equals 16 residues. The CDR3 sequence: CASSTPTSGSLETQYF. The CDR3 DNA is TGTGCCAGTAGTACGCCGACTAGCGGGAGCTTAGAGACCCAGTACTTC.

This clonotype has at least ten counts. This chain links TRBV7-9 with TRBJ1-1; D remains unclear. Trimming pared 1 base from V and 1 base from J, leaving 10 bases between. This CDR3 region has 15 residues. Germline loops: CDR1 SEHNR, CDR2 FQNEAQ (reference sequence). The CDR3 DNA follows: TGTGCCAGCAGCTTAGTAGAGGGTTCGAACACTGAAGCTTTCTTT. Protein sequence: CASSLVEGSNTEAFF.

J is TRBJ2-7 and V is TRBV4-3; 10 bases are a match to TRBD1. V lost 4 bases to trimming and J lost 1 base; unmatched junction nucleotides: 1. CDR1 is LGHNA, CDR2 YSLEER, per germline. The CDR3 is made up of 14 amino acids. The CDR3 DNA reads as TGCGCCAGCAGCCGGGACAGGGGTTCCTACGAGCAGTACTTC. Translating gives CASSRDRGSYEQYF.